Listed below are T cell receptor beta chains from one sample, sequenced in a study of T cell clones after liver transplantation. TCRdb's copy holds only in-frame clones and misses some; the assay was immunoSEQ multiplex PCR. Of some 59,000 clones in the sample, about two thirds were seen once. The sample here was CD4+ T cells from blood, taken before liver transplant. The receptors come from a human donor who received a liver transplant. Each CDR3 is given with its conserved first and last residue. A D gene is named only where the DNA matches it firmly. Clone size is stated in some rows and not others, as once, few, many or a class when expanded.

d_gene: -; abundance: -; v_gene: TRBV5-6; j_gene: TRBJ2-5; CDR3aa: CASKSGGPLQETQYF; CDR3nt: TGTGCCAGCAAGTCCGGAGGGCCGCTTCAAGAGACCCAGTACTTC
d_gene: -; abundance: -; v_gene: TRBV5-2; j_gene: TRBJ2-1; CDR3aa: CASSDKRGGFNEQFF; CDR3nt: TGTGCCAGCAGCGACAAGCGGGGGGGCTTCAATGAGCAGTTCTTC
d_gene: -; abundance: -; v_gene: TRBV7-8; j_gene: TRBJ2-7; CDR3aa: CASSLLSSDRLYF; CDR3nt: TGTGCCAGCAGCCTACTCTCTAGCGATCGGTTGTACTTC
d_gene: TRBD1; abundance: few; v_gene: TRBV2; j_gene: TRBJ2-7; CDR3aa: CASRTDRDYEQYF; CDR3nt: TGTGCCAGCAGGACGGACAGGGACTACGAGCAGTACTTC
d_gene: -; abundance: few; v_gene: TRBV15; j_gene: TRBJ1-2; CDR3aa: CATSRDRVGGYTF; CDR3nt: TGTGCCACCAGCAGAGATCGGGTAGGAGGCTACACCTTC
d_gene: -; abundance: -; v_gene: TRBV19; j_gene: TRBJ2-2; CDR3aa: CASFGSTNTGELFF; CDR3nt: TGTGCCAGTTTTGGGAGTACGAACACCGGGGAGCTGTTTTTT
d_gene: -; abundance: -; v_gene: TRBV28; j_gene: TRBJ2-2; CDR3aa: CASIRQSYTGELFF; CDR3nt: TGTGCCAGCATTCGACAGAGCTACACCGGGGAGCTGTTTTTT
d_gene: TRBD1; abundance: -; v_gene: TRBV27; j_gene: TRBJ1-5; CDR3aa: CASSSLDRDNQPQHF; CDR3nt: TGTGCCAGCAGTTCCCTTGACAGGGACAATCAGCCCCAGCATTTT
d_gene: -; abundance: -; v_gene: TRBV5-4; j_gene: TRBJ2-3; CDR3aa: CASSPTGDMSTDTQYF; CDR3nt: TGTGCCAGCAGCCCCACGGGGGATATGTCCACAGATACGCAGTATTTT
d_gene: -; abundance: -; v_gene: TRBV4-1; j_gene: TRBJ1-1; CDR3aa: CASSRTWQGYTEAFF; CDR3nt: TGCGCCAGCAGCCGAACGTGGCAGGGGTACACTGAAGCTTTCTTT
d_gene: TRBD1; abundance: -; v_gene: TRBV28; j_gene: TRBJ1-1; CDR3aa: CASSLLIQGENTEAFF; CDR3nt: TGTGCCAGCAGTTTACTGATCCAGGGGGAAAACACTGAAGCTTTCTTT
d_gene: TRBD1; abundance: -; v_gene: TRBV28; j_gene: TRBJ1-2; CDR3aa: CASMGQNTYGYTF; CDR3nt: TGTGCCAGCATGGGACAGAACACCTATGGCTACACCTTC
d_gene: -; abundance: -; v_gene: TRBV7-9; j_gene: TRBJ1-3; CDR3aa: CASSYREGNTIYF; CDR3nt: TGTGCCAGCAGTTACAGGGAGGGAAACACCATATATTTT
d_gene: TRBD1; abundance: -; v_gene: TRBV9; j_gene: TRBJ2-5; CDR3aa: CASSVEGRGTETQYF; CDR3nt: TGTGCCAGCAGCGTAGAAGGCAGGGGGACAGAGACCCAGTACTTC
d_gene: TRBD2; abundance: -; v_gene: TRBV19; j_gene: TRBJ2-3; CDR3aa: CASSSLAGDTDTQYF; CDR3nt: TGTGCCAGTAGTTCACTAGCGGGGGACACAGATACGCAGTATTTT
d_gene: TRBD1; abundance: -; v_gene: TRBV5-1; j_gene: TRBJ1-1; CDR3aa: CASSRSTGVTEAFF; CDR3nt: TGCGCCAGCAGCCGCTCCACAGGGGTCACTGAAGCTTTCTTT
d_gene: -; abundance: -; v_gene: TRBV29-1; j_gene: TRBJ1-1; CDR3aa: CSVGQQGSTEAFF; CDR3nt: TGCAGCGTTGGGCAGCAGGGGAGCACTGAAGCTTTCTTT
d_gene: -; abundance: -; v_gene: TRBV5-3; j_gene: TRBJ2-2; CDR3aa: CASSLLTGSGELFF; CDR3nt: TGTGCCAGCAGCTTGCTTACAGGATCCGGGGAGCTGTTTTTT
d_gene: -; abundance: -; v_gene: TRBV7-2; j_gene: TRBJ2-1; CDR3aa: CASSLEGNNEQFF; CDR3nt: TGTGCCAGCAGCTTAGAGGGGAACAATGAGCAGTTCTTC
d_gene: -; abundance: many; v_gene: TRBV6-9; j_gene: TRBJ2-7; CDR3aa: CATIHCGANYEQYF; CDR3nt: TGTGCCACAATACACTGTGGGGCGAACTACGAGCAGTACTTC
d_gene: -; abundance: once; v_gene: TRBV10-3; j_gene: TRBJ1-5; CDR3aa: CAISESTGTEVQHF; CDR3nt: TGTGCCATCAGTGAGTCGACCGGAACCGAGGTTCAGCATTTT
d_gene: -; abundance: once; v_gene: TRBV19; j_gene: TRBJ1-5; CDR3aa: CAGGVGANQPQHF; CDR3nt: TGTGCCGGGGGCGTGGGGGCGAATCAGCCCCAGCATTTT
d_gene: TRBD1; abundance: -; v_gene: TRBV4-1; j_gene: TRBJ1-1; CDR3aa: CASSLRDRGDTEAFF; CDR3nt: TGCGCCAGCAGCCTGAGGGACAGGGGGGATACTGAAGCTTTCTTT
d_gene: TRBD1; abundance: -; v_gene: TRBV11-3; j_gene: TRBJ1-6; CDR3aa: CASSLGQGNSPLHF; CDR3nt: TGTGCCAGCAGCTTAGGACAGGGAAATTCACCCCTCCACTTT
d_gene: TRBD2; abundance: -; v_gene: TRBV2; j_gene: TRBJ2-1; CDR3aa: CASSRRLARNEEQFF; CDR3nt: TGTGCCAGCAGTAGGAGACTAGCCCGGAATGAGGAGCAGTTCTTC
d_gene: -; abundance: -; v_gene: TRBV18; j_gene: TRBJ1-2; CDR3aa: CASSPAGGWDGYTF; CDR3nt: TGTGCCAGCTCCCCCGCCGGGGGATGGGACGGCTACACCTTC
d_gene: -; abundance: -; v_gene: TRBV28; j_gene: TRBJ2-7; CDR3aa: CASSYRGLGPYEQYF; CDR3nt: TGTGCCAGCAGCTACAGGGGACTCGGGCCCTACGAGCAGTACTTC
d_gene: TRBD2; abundance: few; v_gene: TRBV6-5; j_gene: TRBJ2-3; CDR3aa: CASGRVASTDTQYF; CDR3nt: TGTGCCAGCGGGAGGGTAGCTAGCACAGATACGCAGTATTTT
d_gene: TRBD2; abundance: once; v_gene: TRBV10-2; j_gene: TRBJ2-3; CDR3aa: CASSELAGGDTQYF; CDR3nt: TGCGCCAGCAGTGAACTAGCGGGGGGGGATACGCAGTATTTT
d_gene: -; abundance: -; v_gene: TRBV7-8; j_gene: TRBJ1-2; CDR3aa: CASSLVGGADYGYTF; CDR3nt: TGTGCCAGCAGCTTAGTAGGGGGTGCGGACTATGGCTACACCTTC
d_gene: -; abundance: -; v_gene: TRBV18; j_gene: TRBJ2-7; CDR3aa: CASSLGGSAYEQYF; CDR3nt: TGTGCCAGCTCCCTCGGCGGGTCGGCCTACGAGCAGTACTTC
d_gene: TRBD1; abundance: -; v_gene: TRBV30; j_gene: TRBJ2-3; CDR3aa: CAWSRGDTQYF; CDR3nt: TGTGCCTGGAGCAGGGGGGATACGCAGTATTTT
d_gene: -; abundance: -; v_gene: TRBV7-9; j_gene: TRBJ1-2; CDR3aa: CASSLEFWHGYTF; CDR3nt: TGTGCCAGCAGCTTAGAATTTTGGCATGGCTACACCTTC
d_gene: -; abundance: -; v_gene: TRBV19; j_gene: TRBJ2-7; CDR3aa: CASSIDRSSYEQYF; CDR3nt: TGTGCCAGTAGTATAGATAGATCCTCCTACGAGCAGTACTTC
d_gene: -; abundance: -; v_gene: TRBV7-2; j_gene: TRBJ1-4; CDR3aa: CASSLAPTGGEKLFF; CDR3nt: TGTGCCAGCAGCTTAGCGCCAACGGGGGGTGAAAAACTGTTTTTT
d_gene: TRBD1; abundance: -; v_gene: TRBV2; j_gene: TRBJ2-7; CDR3aa: CASTPAGGRKYEQYF; CDR3nt: TGTGCCAGCACGCCTGCAGGGGGACGGAAATACGAGCAGTACTTC
d_gene: TRBD1; abundance: -; v_gene: TRBV29-1; j_gene: TRBJ1-5; CDR3aa: CSVVGQGDQPQHF; CDR3nt: TGCAGCGTTGTAGGCCAGGGGGATCAGCCCCAGCATTTT
d_gene: -; abundance: -; v_gene: TRBV28; j_gene: TRBJ1-1; CDR3aa: CASSLRLRMNTEAFF; CDR3nt: TGTGCCAGCAGTTTAAGACTGAGGATGAACACTGAAGCTTTCTTT
d_gene: TRBD2; abundance: once; v_gene: TRBV19; j_gene: TRBJ2-2; CDR3aa: CASTSGGANTGELFF; CDR3nt: TGTGCCAGTACTAGCGGGGGGGCGAACACCGGGGAGCTGTTTTTT
d_gene: -; abundance: -; v_gene: TRBV7-8; j_gene: TRBJ1-3; CDR3aa: CASKVGATGNTIYF; CDR3nt: TGTGCCAGCAAAGTGGGGGCCACTGGAAACACCATATATTTT
d_gene: TRBD1; abundance: many; v_gene: TRBV7-2; j_gene: TRBJ1-2; CDR3aa: CASSPGQGPLGYTF; CDR3nt: TGTGCCAGCAGCCCAGGACAGGGTCCCTTAGGCTACACCTTC
d_gene: -; abundance: -; v_gene: TRBV7-2; j_gene: TRBJ1-6; CDR3aa: CASSLRRSSHSPLHF; CDR3nt: TGTGCCAGCAGCCTTAGAAGGAGTTCTCATTCACCCCTCCACTTT
d_gene: -; abundance: -; v_gene: TRBV6-1; j_gene: TRBJ2-7; CDR3aa: CASSETGMYEQYF; CDR3nt: TGTGCCAGCAGTGAAACAGGAATGTACGAGCAGTACTTC
d_gene: -; abundance: -; v_gene: TRBV6-1; j_gene: TRBJ1-6; CDR3aa: CASLRQVNSPLHF; CDR3nt: TGTGCCAGCCTTAGACAGGTTAATTCACCCCTCCACTTT
d_gene: -; abundance: -; v_gene: TRBV5-8; j_gene: TRBJ1-2; CDR3aa: CASSLEAATNYGYTF; CDR3nt: TGTGCCAGCAGCTTGGAGGCGGCTACTAACTATGGCTACACCTTC
d_gene: -; abundance: -; v_gene: TRBV11-2; j_gene: TRBJ1-1; CDR3aa: CASSLSPTGFTEAFF; CDR3nt: TGTGCCAGCAGCTTAAGTCCCACAGGGTTCACTGAAGCTTTCTTT
d_gene: -; abundance: once; v_gene: TRBV19; j_gene: TRBJ1-1; CDR3aa: CASSRSTGNTEAFF; CDR3nt: TGTGCCAGTAGTAGGTCGACAGGCAACACTGAAGCTTTCTTT
d_gene: TRBD1; abundance: -; v_gene: TRBV28; j_gene: TRBJ1-2; CDR3aa: CASSEPGQGVYGYTF; CDR3nt: TGTGCCAGCAGTGAACCGGGACAGGGAGTCTATGGCTACACCTTC
d_gene: -; abundance: -; v_gene: TRBV6-7; j_gene: TRBJ1-1; CDR3aa: CASSYSRFERNTEAFF; CDR3nt: TGTGCCAGCAGTTACTCGAGGTTCGAACGGAACACTGAAGCTTTCTTT
d_gene: TRBD1; abundance: few; v_gene: TRBV18; j_gene: TRBJ1-1; CDR3aa: CASSPPSKQGVEAFF; CDR3nt: TGTGCCAGCTCACCACCGAGCAAACAGGGGGTTGAAGCTTTCTTT
d_gene: -; abundance: -; v_gene: TRBV7-2; j_gene: TRBJ2-5; CDR3aa: CASSQGTIQETQYF; CDR3nt: TGTGCCAGCAGCCAGGGGACTATCCAAGAGACCCAGTACTTC
d_gene: -; abundance: few; v_gene: TRBV6-5; j_gene: TRBJ1-2; CDR3aa: CASLTRGGGYTF; CDR3nt: TGTGCCAGCTTAACGCGGGGGGGTGGCTACACCTTC
d_gene: TRBD1; abundance: -; v_gene: TRBV6-6; j_gene: TRBJ1-5; CDR3aa: CASSPPTGGGQPQHF; CDR3nt: TGTGCCAGCAGTCCGCCAACAGGGGGAGGTCAGCCCCAGCATTTT
d_gene: -; abundance: few; v_gene: TRBV7-8; j_gene: TRBJ2-7; CDR3aa: CASSSRLVSYEQYF; CDR3nt: TGTGCCAGCAGCTCTAGACTAGTGTCCTACGAGCAGTACTTC